Included here is one T cell receptor (beta chain) sequence, with context. Its target is unknown. This entry is derived from a study of T cells in localized non-small cell lung cancer. The study, taken as a whole, reports: In uninvolved adjacent lung, T cell clonality reached its highest value, exceeding tumor.

This CDR3 has 13 amino acids. In germline, CDR1 is SEHNR, CDR2 FQNEAQ (reference sequence). V was pared by 5 bases and J by 6 bases, with 11 bases between. Sequenced by immunoSEQ multiplex PCR; TCRdb stores in-frame clones only, minus some. Among around 140,000 clones listed, about 89% were seen once. This sequence was found in a female donor of 60 years or more with stage I lung adenocarcinoma. The sample was peripheral blood, taken before any cancer treatment. The J gene is TRBJ2-1, the V gene TRBV7-9; TRBD2 might be the D (6 bases). CDR3 sequence: CASSLQTSNEQFF. The CDR3, as DNA: TGTGCCAGCAGCCTCCAGACTAGCAATGAGCAGTTCTTC.